The present TCR beta chain was sequenced within a study of control samples from healthy donors and cancer patients. The germline V gene has CDR1 GTSNPN and CDR2 SVGIG (reference sequence). Trimming shortened V by 4 bases and J by 6 bases, and 16 bases separated the two germline ends. The CDR3 runs to 13 residues. TCRdb's table, derived via immunoSEQ multiplex PCR, lists solely in-frame clones and lacks some. This sample carries 150,000 to 200,000 clones, roughly 89% of them seen once, and the ten largest clones take about 12%. This chain connects TRBV30 to TRBJ2-7; a possible D gene is TRBD1 (6 bases). The TCR sequence derives from a man aged 25-40 years in good health. The sequencing sample was made of blood. CDR3 sequence: CAWISSQGTEQYF. The CDR3 DNA reads TGTGCCTGGATCTCCTCACAGGGTACCGAGCAGTACTTC.